These T cell receptor beta chains were read from a single sample in a study of blood T cell repertoires in COVID-19. Using immunoSEQ multiplex PCR, the repertoire was profiled, and TCRdb retains in-frame clones only, with some absent. This repertoire shows some 17,000 clones, 65% to 80% found once; its top ten account for around 16%. The sequenced sample consisted of peripheral blood. Receptors originate from a man aged 65 to 85 with COVID-19, enrolled during active disease. Both conserved end residues are part of each CDR3. A D gene is named only where the DNA matches it firmly. Clone size appears in some rows only: once, few, many, or a class for an expanded clone.

>-|TRBJ1-1|TRBD1|TRBV7-9|14
TGTGCCAGCAGCCCCACGCCAGGGGGGACTGAAGCTTTCTTT
CASSPTPGGTEAFF
>-|TRBJ1-1|-|TRBV2|13
TGTGCCAGCAGTAGACGGGGTAACACTGAAGCTTTCTTT
CASSRRGNTEAFF
>-|TRBJ1-1|TRBD1|TRBV10-2|16
TGCGCCAGCAGTGGGGGACAGGCTACGTCGAACACTGAAGCTTTCTTT
CASSGGQATSNTEAFF
>once|TRBJ2-1|-|TRBV9|13
TGTGCCAGCAGCGTAGACTCATTCAATGAGCAGTTCTTC
CASSVDSFNEQFF
>once|TRBJ1-1|TRBD1|TRBV3-1/TRBV3-2|14
TGTGCCAGCAGCTATGGACAGGGAGGCACTGAAGCTTTCTTT
CASSYGQGGTEAFF
>-|TRBJ1-2|-|TRBV7-8|16
TGTGCCAGCAGCCGGGCGGTCGGTGCCAATAACTATGGCTACACCTTC
CASSRAVGANNYGYTF
>-|TRBJ1-5|TRBD1|TRBV19|15
TGTGCCAGGAGAGACAGGGGAATATGGGTGCAGCCCCAGCATTTT
CARRDRGIWVQPQHF
>-|TRBJ2-7|TRBD1|TRBV28|16
TGTGCCAGCAGTTTCCCCTTCGGGACAGCTTCTTACGAGCAGTACTTC
CASSFPFGTASYEQYF
>once|TRBJ2-6|-|TRBV6-4|16
TGTGCCAGCAGTACCGGGACAACCTCTGGGGCCAACGTCCTGACTTTC
CASSTGTTSGANVLTF
>-|TRBJ2-3|-|TRBV4-1|14
TGCGCCAGCAGCCAGCGCCAGGGAACGGATACGCAGTATTTT
CASSQRQGTDTQYF
>-|TRBJ2-1|TRBD2|TRBV30|15
TGTGCCTGGAGTGGGGTAGCGGGAGTCCTTAATGAGCAGTTCTTC
CAWSGVAGVLNEQFF
>few|TRBJ2-3|TRBD2|TRBV24-1|14
TGTGCCACCAGTGGGCGCGGGAGGGCAGATACGCAGTATTTT
CATSGRGRADTQYF
>-|TRBJ1-5|TRBD1|TRBV7-2|15
TGTGCCAGCAGCCCTGACAGGGTCCTTCGTCAGCCCCAGCATTTT
CASSPDRVLRQPQHF
>-|TRBJ1-2|-|TRBV7-6|15
TGTGCCAGCAGCTTATATGACAGTTCCCCCCACGGCTACACCTTC
CASSLYDSSPHGYTF
>-|TRBJ1-6|TRBD1|TRBV13|16
TGTGCCAGCAGCTTAGCACAGGGGGCGCGGGGTTCACCCCTCCACTTT
CASSLAQGARGSPLHF
>medium-sized|TRBJ1-1|TRBD1|TRBV6-2/TRBV6-3|17
TGTGCCAGCAGTTTCCCCGGACAGGGAAATTTGGACACTGAAGCTTTCTTT
CASSFPGQGNLDTEAFF
>-|TRBJ2-1|-|TRBV6-5|15
TGTGCCAGCAGTTACTCGAGAAACTGGCGGCATGAGCAGTTCTTC
CASSYSRNWRHEQFF
>-|TRBJ2-1|TRBD1|TRBV9|15
TGTGCCAGCAGCGGCCCCAGGGGGACCTACAATGAGCAGTTCTTC
CASSGPRGTYNEQFF
>-|TRBJ1-1|-|TRBV5-1|13
TGCGCCAGCAGACGGGGAGGGAACACTGAAGCTTTCTTT
CASRRGGNTEAFF
>-|TRBJ2-3|-|TRBV27|14
TGTGCCAGCAGTCCACGGACTAGCACAGATACGCAGTATTTT
CASSPRTSTDTQYF
>-|TRBJ1-1|TRBD1|TRBV27|14
TGTGCCAGCAGTCGGACAGGAGCGAACACTGAAGCTTTCTTT
CASSRTGANTEAFF
>-|TRBJ2-2|TRBD2|TRBV28|15
TGTGCCAGCAGTGGACTAGCGGGGAACACCGGGGAGCTGTTTTTT
CASSGLAGNTGELFF
>-|TRBJ2-7|TRBD1|TRBV6-6|14
TGTGCCAGCAGTTCAGGACAGGGGACAGGCGAGCAGTACTTC
CASSSGQGTGEQYF
>-|TRBJ1-1|TRBD1|TRBV3-1/TRBV3-2|16
TGTGCCAGCAGCCAAGGGGGACAGCGCTTAAACACTGAAGCTTTCTTT
CASSQGGQRLNTEAFF
>-|TRBJ1-1|TRBD1|TRBV5-1|14
TGCGCCAGCAGCTCTCAGGGGGCGTACACTGAAGCTTTCTTT
CASSSQGAYTEAFF
>-|TRBJ1-5|-|TRBV21-1|17
-
CASSFKGVGIGNQPQHF